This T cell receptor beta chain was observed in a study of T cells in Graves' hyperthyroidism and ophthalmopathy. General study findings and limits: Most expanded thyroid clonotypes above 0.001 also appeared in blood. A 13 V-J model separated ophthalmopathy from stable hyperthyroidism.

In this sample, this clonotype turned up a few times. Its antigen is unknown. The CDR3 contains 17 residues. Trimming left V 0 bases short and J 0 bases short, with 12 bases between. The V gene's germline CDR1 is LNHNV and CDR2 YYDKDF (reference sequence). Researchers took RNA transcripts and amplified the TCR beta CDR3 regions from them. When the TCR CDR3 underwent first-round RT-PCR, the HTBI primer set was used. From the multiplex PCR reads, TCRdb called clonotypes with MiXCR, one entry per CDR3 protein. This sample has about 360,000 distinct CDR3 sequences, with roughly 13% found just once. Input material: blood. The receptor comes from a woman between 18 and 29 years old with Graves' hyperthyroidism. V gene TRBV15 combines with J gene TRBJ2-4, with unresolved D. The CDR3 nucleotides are TGTGCCACCAGCAGAGATCTTTGGGGTTTAGCCAAAAACATTCAGTACTTC. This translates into CATSRDLWGLAKNIQYF.